Listed below are T cell receptor beta chains from one sample, sequenced in a study of beta chain features in type 1 diabetes. The data were produced by immunoSEQ multiplex PCR, yet TCRdb's version contains in-frame clones alone and is incomplete. The data contain 50,000 to 70,000 clones, 40% to 60% of them singletons. The sequencing input was Tregs from blood. These receptors all stem from a woman in her thirties or forties with type 1 diabetes. The CDR3 runs from the conserved cysteine through the conserved F or W. The order of the fields is J gene, D gene, clone size, V gene, CDR3 protein, CDR3 DNA. A D gene is named only where the DNA matches it firmly. The size entry is marked missing in some rows and otherwise reads once, few, many or a size class.

J gene: TRBJ1-4; D gene: .; clone size: few; V gene: TRBV2; CDR3 protein: CASSEARGINEKLFF; CDR3 DNA: TGTGCCAGCAGTGAAGCGAGGGGGATCAACGAAAAACTGTTTTTT
J gene: TRBJ2-3; D gene: TRBD2; clone size: few; V gene: TRBV7-9; CDR3 protein: CASSLQAGVTDTQYF; CDR3 DNA: TGTGCCAGCAGCTTACAGGCGGGGGTCACAGATACGCAGTATTTT
J gene: TRBJ1-1; D gene: .; clone size: .; V gene: TRBV2; CDR3 protein: CASSERGAFF; CDR3 DNA: TGTGCCAGCAGTGAGCGTGGAGCTTTCTTT
J gene: TRBJ1-2; D gene: TRBD1; clone size: .; V gene: TRBV5-6; CDR3 protein: CASSDRGLLGYTF; CDR3 DNA: TGTGCCAGCAGCGACAGGGGGCTTCTTGGCTACACCTTC
J gene: TRBJ2-3; D gene: TRBD1; clone size: few; V gene: TRBV7-2; CDR3 protein: CASSFQGVGTDTQYF; CDR3 DNA: TGTGCCAGCAGCTTTCAGGGGGTTGGCACAGATACGCAGTATTTT
J gene: TRBJ1-4; D gene: TRBD1; clone size: few; V gene: TRBV25-1; CDR3 protein: CAIPDRDHEKLFF; CDR3 DNA: TGTGCCATCCCGGACAGGGATCATGAAAAACTGTTTTTT
J gene: TRBJ1-2; D gene: .; clone size: .; V gene: TRBV29-1; CDR3 protein: CSVEGGTLGVGYTF; CDR3 DNA: TGCAGCGTTGAAGGCGGGACCTTGGGGGTCGGCTACACCTTC
J gene: TRBJ1-1; D gene: TRBD1; clone size: .; V gene: TRBV2; CDR3 protein: CASSRGPTGKGEAFF; CDR3 DNA: TGTGCCAGCAGCCGAGGACCGACAGGGAAGGGTGAAGCTTTCTTT
J gene: TRBJ1-2; D gene: TRBD1; clone size: once; V gene: TRBV27; CDR3 protein: CASSKGAGTYGYTF; CDR3 DNA: TGTGCCAGCAGCAAGGGGGCCGGGACCTATGGCTACACCTTC
J gene: TRBJ1-5; D gene: TRBD1; clone size: .; V gene: TRBV28; CDR3 protein: CASITGQYNQPQHF; CDR3 DNA: TGTGCCAGCATCACGGGACAGTACAATCAGCCCCAGCATTTT